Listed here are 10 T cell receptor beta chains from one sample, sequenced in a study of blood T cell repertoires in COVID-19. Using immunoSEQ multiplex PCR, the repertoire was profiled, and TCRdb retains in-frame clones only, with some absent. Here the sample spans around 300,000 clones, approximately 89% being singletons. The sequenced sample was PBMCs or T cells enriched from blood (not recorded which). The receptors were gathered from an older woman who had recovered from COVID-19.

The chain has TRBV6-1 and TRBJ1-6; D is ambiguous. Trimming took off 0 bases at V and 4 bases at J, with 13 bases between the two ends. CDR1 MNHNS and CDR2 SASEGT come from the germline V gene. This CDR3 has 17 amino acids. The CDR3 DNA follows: TGTGCCAGCAGTGAAGCGGCGACGGGAGTTTATAATTCACCCCTCCACTTT. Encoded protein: CASSEAATGVYNSPLHF.

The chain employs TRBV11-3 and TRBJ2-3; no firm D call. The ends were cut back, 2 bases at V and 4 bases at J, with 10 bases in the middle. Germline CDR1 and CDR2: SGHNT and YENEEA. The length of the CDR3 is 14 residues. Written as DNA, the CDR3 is TGTGCCAGCAGCTTAAGCCGATCCGCAGATACGCAGTATTTT. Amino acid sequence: CASSLSRSADTQYF.

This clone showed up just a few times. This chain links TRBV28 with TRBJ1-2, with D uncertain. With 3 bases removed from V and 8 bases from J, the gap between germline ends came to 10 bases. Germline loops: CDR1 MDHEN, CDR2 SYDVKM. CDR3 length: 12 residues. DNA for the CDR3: TGTGCCAGCAGTTTTCTAGGTGTAGGCTACACCTTC. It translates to CASSFLGVGYTF.

CDR3 amino acids: CASSELGVSNQPQHF. CDR3 coding DNA: TGTGCCAGCAGTGAACTAGGGGTTAGCAATCAGCCCCAGCATTTT. The chain joins TRBV6-1 to TRBJ1-5; weak D call: TRBD1 (5 bases). The CDR3 contains 15 residues. Trimming left V 2 bases short and J 0 bases short, with 8 bases between. Per the germline V gene, CDR1 is MNHNS and CDR2 is SASEGT.

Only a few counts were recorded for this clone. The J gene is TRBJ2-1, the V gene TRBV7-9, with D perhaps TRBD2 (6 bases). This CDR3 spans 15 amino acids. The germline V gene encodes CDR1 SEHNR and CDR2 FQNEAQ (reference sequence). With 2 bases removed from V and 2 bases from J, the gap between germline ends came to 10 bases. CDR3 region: CASSLTGVPYNEQFF. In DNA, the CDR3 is TGTGCCAGCAGCTTAACGGGGGTACCCTACAATGAGCAGTTCTTC.

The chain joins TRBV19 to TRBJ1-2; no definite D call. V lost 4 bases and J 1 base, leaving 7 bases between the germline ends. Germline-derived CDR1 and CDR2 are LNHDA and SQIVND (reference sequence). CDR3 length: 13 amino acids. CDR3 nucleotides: TGTGCCAGTAGTACAAGCGATAACTATGGCTACACCTTC. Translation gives CASSTSDNYGYTF.

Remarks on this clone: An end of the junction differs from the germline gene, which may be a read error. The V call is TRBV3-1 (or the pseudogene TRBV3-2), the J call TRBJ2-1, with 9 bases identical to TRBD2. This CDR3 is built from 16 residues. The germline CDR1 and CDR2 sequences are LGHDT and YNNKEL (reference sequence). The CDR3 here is CASTQVSGSSYNEQFF. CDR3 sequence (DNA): TGTGCCAGCACCCAAGTTAGCGGGAGCTCCTACAATGAGCAGTTCTTC.

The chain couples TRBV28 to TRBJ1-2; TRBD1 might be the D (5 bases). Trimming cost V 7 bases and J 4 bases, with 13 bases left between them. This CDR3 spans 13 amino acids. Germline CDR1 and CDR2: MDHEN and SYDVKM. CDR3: CASKGPGVYGYTF. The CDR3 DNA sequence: TGTGCCAGCAAAGGCCCGGGGGTCTATGGCTACACCTTC.

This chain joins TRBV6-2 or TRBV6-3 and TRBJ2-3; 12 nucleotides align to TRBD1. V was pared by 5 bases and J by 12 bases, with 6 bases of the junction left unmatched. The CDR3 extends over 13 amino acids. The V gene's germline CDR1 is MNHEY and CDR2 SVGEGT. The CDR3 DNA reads TGTGCCAGCAGTCCGGGACAGGGGGCCACACAGTATTTT. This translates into CASSPGQGATQYF.

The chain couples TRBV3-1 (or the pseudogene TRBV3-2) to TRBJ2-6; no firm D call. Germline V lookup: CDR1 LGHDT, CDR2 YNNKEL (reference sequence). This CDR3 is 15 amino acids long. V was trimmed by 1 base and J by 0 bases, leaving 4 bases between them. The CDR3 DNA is TGTGCCAGCAGCCAAGTCCGCTCTGGGGCCAACGTCCTGACTTTC. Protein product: CASSQVRSGANVLTF.